This T cell receptor (beta chain) is from a study of T-cell memory formation after mild COVID-19. Study as a whole: TCR clusters were mostly donor specific.

Notes on this clonotype: Its antigen is undetermined.

TCRdb re-called the 5' RACE reads with MiXCR, one entry per CDR3 protein. The data contain around 300,000 distinct CDR3 sequences, over 15% of them singletons. The CDR3 is made up of 16 amino acids. The germline CDR1 and CDR2 sequences are LGHNA and YSLEER. The V end was cut by 1 base, the J end by 2 bases, with 13 bases between. Study-wide results and caveats: Chiefly within CM and EM were the contracting CD4+ clones; CD8+ ones were within EMRA. The finding that pre-infection memory included some responding clones suggested that cross-reactive memory joined. For second-wave clones that peaked at day 37, SARS-CoV-2 specificity went unverified.

This chain uses TRBV4-3 with TRBJ2-3; D may be TRBD1 or TRBD2 (6 bases each). This clonotype was sampled from a man younger than 35 who had mild COVID-19 (a few samples of this study predate the infection). Cell type and time point are not known. The specimen sequenced was PBMCs or a T cell subset sorted from them (not recorded which). The CDR3 spells CASSQGKGGNTDTQYF. CDR3 nucleotide sequence: TGCGCCAGCAGCCAAGGAAAAGGGGGGAACACAGATACGCAGTATTTT.